Each of the 31 T cell receptor beta chains below was sequenced from the same sample in a study of blood T cell repertoires in COVID-19. Data came from immunoSEQ multiplex PCR; TCRdb stores just in-frame clones and leaves some out. This repertoire shows around 360,000 clones, more than 85% found once; its top ten account for 2.5% to 3%. Sequencing was carried out using PBMCs or T cells enriched from blood (not recorded which). The receptors here all came from a woman under 40 who had recovered from COVID-19.

This clone has a single count. The V and J genes are TRBV5-1 and TRBJ2-7; the D gene is possibly TRBD1 (5 bases). The CDR3 spans 15 residues. CDR1 is SGHRS, CDR2 YFSETQ, per germline. Trimming shortened V by 4 bases and J by 4 bases, and 18 bases separated the two germline ends. The CDR3 DNA sequence: TGCGCCAGCAGCCTCCAGGGTCCTGCCCCGTACGAGCAGTACTTC. Amino acid sequence: CASSLQGPAPYEQYF.

This clone was recorded only once. The chain carries TRBV20-1 and TRBJ1-2, with 8 positions matching TRBD1. Germline V gene sequence: CDR1 DFQATT, CDR2 SNEGSKA (reference sequence). The CDR3 consists of 14 residues. V was clipped by 3 bases and J by 7 bases; unmatched bases: 10. The CDR3 DNA is TGCAGTGCTAGTGGACAGGGAGACCCATTTGGCTACACCTTC. Its translation: CSASGQGDPFGYTF.

This chain links TRBV6-5 with TRBJ2-3; 7 nucleotides match TRBD1. The V gene end was trimmed by 3 bases and the J gene end by 1 base; junction bases not matched to a gene: 7. CDR3 length: 16 residues. Germline CDR1 and CDR2: MNHEY and SVGAGI. In DNA, the CDR3 is TGTGCCAGCAGTTATAGGTTGACAGGGCGCACAGATACGCAGTATTTT. The encoded protein is CASSYRLTGRTDTQYF.

V is TRBV5-1 and J is TRBJ2-1; the D gene is possibly TRBD2 (6 bases). V dropped 4 bases and J dropped 4 bases, with 12 bases sitting between them. The CDR3 is made up of 14 amino acids. Germline V gene lookup returns CDR1 SGHRS and CDR2 YFSETQ. The CDR3 region has the DNA TGCGCCAGCAGCCAGGGAGGACTATACAATGAGCAGTTCTTC. This sequence encodes CASSQGGLYNEQFF.

The chain uses TRBV2 and TRBJ2-7; 12 bases agree with TRBD2. V dropped 5 bases and J dropped 1; count of bases not matched to a gene: 6. The CDR3 totals 16 residues. In germline, CDR1 is SNHLY, CDR2 FYNNEI. In DNA, the CDR3 is TGTGCCAGCAGTACGACTAGCGGGGGCCTATCCTACGAGCAGTACTTC. Translating gives CASSTTSGGLSYEQYF. Variable domain in full (rest from reference TRBV2 and TRBJ2-7): EPEVTQTPSHQVTQMGQEVILRCVPISNHLYFYWYRQILGQKVEFLVSFYNNEISEKSEIFDDQFSVERPDGSNFTLKIRSTKLEDSAMYFCASSTTSGGLSYEQYFGPGTRLTVT.

A word on this clone: Other DNA sequences within the sample encode an identical CDR3. This rearrangement joins TRBV6-5 to TRBJ2-5; D is unclear. Germline CDR1 MNHEY, CDR2 SVGAGI. Trimming removed 4 bases at V and 4 bases at J, with 4 bases between. The CDR3 totals 11 residues. This chain's CDR3 is CASSFLETQYF. CDR3 coding DNA: TGTGCCAGCAGTTTTCTAGAGACCCAGTACTTC.

The rearrangement uses TRBV25-1 and TRBJ1-2, with D perhaps matching TRBD1 (6 bases). The germline CDR1 and CDR2 sequences are MGHDK and SYGVNS. This CDR3 comprises 14 residues. Between the trimmed V and J ends, which lost 3 bases and 4 bases, there was a span of 12 bases. In DNA, the CDR3 is TGTGCCAGCAGTGAGTCGGACAGAGGCTATGGCTACACCTTC. As protein: CASSESDRGYGYTF.

CDR3 in amino acids: CSASAGRSYEQYF. The DNA of the CDR3 is TGCAGTGCTAGTGCCGGGAGGAGTTACGAGCAGTACTTC. This chain connects TRBV20-1 to TRBJ2-7; 7 bases map to TRBD2. CDR3 size: 13 residues. Germline CDR1 reads DFQATT; CDR2 reads SNEGSKA (reference sequence). Trimming removed 3 bases from V and 4 bases from J; junction bases left unmatched: 6.

This clone was observed once. The V and J genes are TRBV4-1 and TRBJ2-2; no definite D call. With 0 bases removed from V and 2 bases from J, the gap between germline ends came to 19 bases. Germline-derived CDR1 and CDR2 are MGHRA and YSYEKL. The CDR3 has 19 amino acids. The CDR3, as DNA: TGCGCCAGCAGCCAAGATCTAATCCCCCTGGGCAGTAACACCGGGGAGCTGTTTTTT. It codes for CASSQDLIPLGSNTGELFF.

This clone was seen just once. The chain recombines TRBV6-5 with TRBJ2-5; TRBD1 aligns across 7 bases. V dropped 0 bases and J dropped 5; count of bases not matched to a gene: 9. CDR3 size: 16 residues. Germline loops: CDR1 MNHEY, CDR2 SVGAGI. CDR3 DNA sequence: TGTGCCAGCAGTTACTCGAGGGGGCAATGGGGGGAGACCCAGTACTTC. Residues: CASSYSRGQWGETQYF.

Comments on this clone: A much larger clone lies one base from this, so it may be a read error. The gene calls are TRBV12-3 or TRBV12-4 and TRBJ1-5; D remains unclear. Trimming pared 6 bases from V and 0 bases from J, leaving 3 bases between. This CDR3 spans 12 amino acids. The CDR3 DNA reads as TGTGCCAGCAGCTATAGCAATCAGCCCCAGCATTTT. Protein sequence: CASSYSNQPQHF.

The rearrangement uses TRBV19 and TRBJ1-6; 9 bases map to TRBD1. The CDR3 contains 14 residues. Germline trimming cut 8 bases from V and 7 bases from J; bases unmatched to any gene: 6. The germline V gene has CDR1 LNHDA and CDR2 SQIVND (reference sequence). The CDR3 spells CASGVGQGNSPLHF. The CDR3 coding sequence is TGTGCCAGTGGTGTGGGACAGGGAAATTCACCCCTCCACTTT.

Turning to this clone: Other nucleotide sequences from this sample produce the same CDR3. The chain combines TRBV5-1 with TRBJ2-7; TRBD1 might be the D (5 bases). Trimming stripped 4 bases from V and 4 bases from J, with 9 bases between. Looked up from germline, CDR1 is SGHRS and CDR2 is YFSETQ. This CDR3 comprises 12 residues. The CDR3 here is CASSPQGYEQYF. DNA for the CDR3: TGCGCCAGCAGCCCTCAGGGTTACGAGCAGTACTTC.

The sample holds one count of this clone. The chain is built from TRBV15 and TRBJ2-5; 13 nucleotides agree with TRBD2. CDR1 is LNHNV, CDR2 YYDKDF, per germline (reference sequence). The CDR3 runs 16 residues. V lost 2 bases to trimming and J lost 7 bases; unmatched junction nucleotides: 7. DNA for the CDR3: TGTGCCACCAGCAGAACACTAGCGGGAGGGTCGGGGACCCAGTACTTC. As protein: CATSRTLAGGSGTQYF.

The J gene is TRBJ1-6, the V gene TRBV18, with TRBD1 matching over 11 bases. The CDR3 is 15 residues long. Per germline, CDR1 KGHSH and CDR2 LQKENI. V lost 3 bases to trimming and J lost 9 bases; unmatched junction nucleotides: 4. DNA of the CDR3: TGTGCCAGCTCACCTGGACAGGGGGCCGTTTCACCCCTCCACTTT. Translating gives CASSPGQGAVSPLHF.

The genes are TRBV19 and TRBJ2-7; D is unresolved. With 5 bases removed from V and 3 bases from J, the gap between germline ends came to 8 bases. The CDR3 runs 12 residues. Germline loops: CDR1 LNHDA, CDR2 SQIVND (reference sequence). The CDR3 nucleotides are TGTGCCAGTAGTGTAAACAGCTACGAGCAGTACTTC. Translating gives CASSVNSYEQYF.

This clone was observed a single time. The chain links TRBV4-2 to TRBJ2-2; 10 bases align to TRBD2. V gave up 4 bases and J gave up 7 bases; unmatched junction bases: 6. CDR3 length: 15 amino acids. Germline CDR1 and CDR2: LGHNA and YNFKEQ. The CDR3 reads CASSLAGGTGGELFF. CDR3 nucleotide sequence: TGTGCCAGCAGCCTAGCGGGAGGAACCGGCGGGGAGCTGTTTTTT.

The chain recombines TRBV29-1 with TRBJ2-7; the D gene is possibly TRBD1 (6 bases). This CDR3 contains 13 residues. The V gene's germline CDR1 is SQVTM and CDR2 ANQGSEA. Trimming took 7 bases from V and 0 from J, leaving 13 bases between them. The CDR3 protein is CSGIRDNSYEQYF. The DNA of the CDR3 is TGCAGCGGCATCCGGGACAACTCCTACGAGCAGTACTTC.

The chain joins TRBV28 to TRBJ2-5, with no clear D. The length of the CDR3 is 11 residues. Germline V gene lookup returns CDR1 MDHEN and CDR2 SYDVKM. V was cut by 7 bases and J by 5 bases, with 8 bases left in between. In nucleotides, the CDR3 is TGTGCCAGCACCACGCGGGAGACCCAGTACTTC. It is translated as CASTTRETQYF.

This chain connects TRBV10-3 to TRBJ2-7; 10 nucleotides line up with TRBD2. Germline V gives CDR1 ENHRY, CDR2 SYGVKD. This CDR3 is built from 13 residues. The V gene end was trimmed by 8 bases and the J gene end by 4 bases; junction bases not matched to a gene: 5. CDR3 region: CAIALAGVYEQYF. CDR3 sequence (DNA): TGTGCCATCGCGCTAGCGGGAGTATACGAGCAGTACTTC.

CDR3 loop: CATGPGLAAVNEQFF. The DNA of the CDR3 is TGTGCCACCGGCCCGGGACTAGCGGCCGTGAATGAGCAGTTCTTC. This chain links TRBV24-1 with TRBJ2-1; 11 positions agree with TRBD2. The CDR3 is 15 residues long. The germline V gene has CDR1 KGHDR and CDR2 SFDVKD. V dropped 9 bases and J dropped 7; count of bases not matched to a gene: 10.

V usage is TRBV19 and J usage is TRBJ2-4; D is possibly TRBD2 (5 bases). Germline V gene sequence: CDR1 LNHDA, CDR2 SQIVND (reference sequence). The ends were cut back, 5 bases at V and 6 bases at J, with 20 bases in the middle. The CDR3 consists of 16 residues. The CDR3 nucleotides are TGTGCCAGTAGTCCCCAAGGAGGAAGCCATAGAAACATTCAGTACTTC. Translation gives CASSPQGGSHRNIQYF.

The rearrangement links TRBV29-1 to TRBJ2-7; TRBD2 matches at 11 bases. The CDR3 totals 14 residues. The V gene's germline CDR1 is SQVTM and CDR2 ANQGSEA. V shed 1 base, J shed 2 bases, and the junction held 1 base outside the gene matches. CDR3 sequence reads: CSVEGLAGPYEQYF. CDR3 DNA sequence: TGCAGCGTTGAAGGACTAGCGGGACCCTACGAGCAGTACTTC.

The rearrangement uses TRBV4-1 and TRBJ2-1; D is unresolved. The germline V and J ends were trimmed by 7 bases and 10 bases, with 17 bases remaining between them. The V gene's germline CDR1 is MGHRA and CDR2 YSYEKL. The CDR3 consists of 13 residues. The CDR3 loop reads CASTSALASEQFF. The CDR3 bases are TGCGCCAGCACCTCAGCGTTAGCCTCGGAGCAGTTCTTC.

The chain employs TRBV7-3 and TRBJ2-1, with no clear D. Trimming took 0 bases from V and 5 from J, leaving 5 bases between them. This CDR3 is built from 13 residues. CDR1 and CDR2 from the germline V gene are SGHTA and FQGTGA. CDR3 protein: CASSLTQDNEQFF. CDR3 bases: TGTGCCAGCAGCTTAACTCAGGACAATGAGCAGTTCTTC. The entire variable domain, with the rest obtained from reference TRBV7-3 and TRBJ2-1, is as follows: GAGVSQTPSNKVTEKGKYVELRCDPISGHTALYWYRQSLGQGPEFLIYFQGTGAADDSGLPNDRFFAVRPEGSVSTLKIQRTERGDSAVYLCASSLTQDNEQFFGPGTRLTVL.

This sequence joins TRBV10-3 and TRBJ2-3; D is unclear. The germline CDR1 and CDR2 sequences are ENHRY and SYGVKD. Trimming took off 4 bases at V and 1 base at J, with 9 bases between the two ends. The CDR3 loop spans 14 amino acids. CDR3 nucleotide sequence: TGTGCCATCAGTGGGGCCCAGGGCACAGATACGCAGTATTTT. It is translated as CAISGAQGTDTQYF.

This clone was observed a handful of times. J is TRBJ1-1 and V is TRBV19, with TRBD1 identical over 10 bases. The CDR3 has 12 residues. The trim removed 5 bases at V and 11 bases at J, leaving 5 bases unmatched. Germline V CDR1 and CDR2: LNHDA, SQIVND (reference sequence). The CDR3 loop is CASSPGTGAAFF. CDR3 nucleotide sequence: TGTGCCAGTAGTCCCGGGACAGGGGCTGCTTTCTTT.

The J gene is TRBJ1-2, the V gene TRBV5-1; D is undetermined. Germline V lookup: CDR1 SGHRS, CDR2 YFSETQ. The CDR3 contains 16 residues. V lost 0 bases and J lost 0, with 12 bases in between. This CDR3 reads CASSLGWRVSNYGYTF. Written as DNA, the CDR3 is TGCGCCAGCAGCTTGGGTTGGAGGGTTTCTAACTATGGCTACACCTTC.

The chain uses TRBV21-1 and TRBJ2-2; TRBD2 is the table's D call, not checked against the DNA. TRBV21-1 is a recognized pseudogene. The CDR3 consists of 16 residues. CDR3 nucleotide sequence: TGTGCCAGCAGCAAAGAAAAGCGGTCGAACACCGGGGAGCTGTTTTTT. It specifies CASSKEKRSNTGELFF.

The rearrangement joins TRBV11-2 to TRBJ2-7; D remains ambiguous. The V gene's germline CDR1 is SGHAT and CDR2 FQNNGV. The V gene lost 1 base and the J gene lost 3 bases, with 7 bases spanning the gap. This CDR3 comprises 13 residues. The CDR3 loop reads CASSLGSNYEQYF. As DNA, the CDR3 is TGTGCCAGCAGCTTAGGTTCCAACTACGAGCAGTACTTC. Using reference TRBV11-2 and TRBJ2-7 for the parts outside the CDR3, the full variable domain is EAGVAQSPRYKIIEKRQSVAFWCNPISGHATLYWYQQILGQGPKLLIQFQNNGVVDDSQLPKDRFSAERLKGVDSTLKIQPAKLEDSAVYLCASSLGSNYEQYFGPGTRLTVT.

The gene calls are TRBV6-5 and TRBJ2-7, with 7 positions matching TRBD2. CDR3 length: 15 amino acids. V was pared by 1 base and J by 4 bases, with 7 bases of the junction left unmatched. Germline CDR1 and CDR2: MNHEY and SVGAGI. CDR3 sequence: CASSYYSSGAYEQYF. The CDR3 nucleotides are TGTGCCAGCAGTTACTACTCAAGCGGGGCGTACGAGCAGTACTTC.